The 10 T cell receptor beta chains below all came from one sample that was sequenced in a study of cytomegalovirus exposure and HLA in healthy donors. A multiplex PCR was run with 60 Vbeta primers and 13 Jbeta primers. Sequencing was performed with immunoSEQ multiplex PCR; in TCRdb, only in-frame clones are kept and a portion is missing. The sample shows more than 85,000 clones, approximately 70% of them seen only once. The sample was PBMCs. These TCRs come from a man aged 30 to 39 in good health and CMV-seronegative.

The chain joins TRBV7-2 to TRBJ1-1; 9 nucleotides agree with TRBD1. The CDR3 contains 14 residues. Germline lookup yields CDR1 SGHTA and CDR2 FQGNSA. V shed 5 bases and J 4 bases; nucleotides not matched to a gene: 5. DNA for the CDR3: TGTGCCAGCAGCCGGGGACAGGGAAGCACTGAAGCTTTCTTT. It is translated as CASSRGQGSTEAFF.

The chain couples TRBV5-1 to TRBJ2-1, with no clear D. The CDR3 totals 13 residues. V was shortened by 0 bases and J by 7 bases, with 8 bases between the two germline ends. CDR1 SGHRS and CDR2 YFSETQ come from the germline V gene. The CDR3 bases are TGCGCCAGCAGCTTGGTAAGGAGTAATGAGCAGTTCTTC. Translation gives CASSLVRSNEQFF.

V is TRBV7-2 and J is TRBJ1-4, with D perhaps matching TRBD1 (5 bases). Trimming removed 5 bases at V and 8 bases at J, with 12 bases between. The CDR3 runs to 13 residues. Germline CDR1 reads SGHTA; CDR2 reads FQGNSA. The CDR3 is CASSGGTQEKLFF. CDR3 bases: TGTGCCAGCAGCGGAGGGACGCAGGAAAAACTGTTTTTT.

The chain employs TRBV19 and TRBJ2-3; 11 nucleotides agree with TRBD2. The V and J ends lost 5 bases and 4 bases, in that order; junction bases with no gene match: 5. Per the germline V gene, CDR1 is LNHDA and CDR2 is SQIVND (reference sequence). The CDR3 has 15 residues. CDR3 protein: CASSARGLAADTQYF. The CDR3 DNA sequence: TGTGCCAGTAGTGCTAGGGGACTAGCGGCAGATACGCAGTATTTT.

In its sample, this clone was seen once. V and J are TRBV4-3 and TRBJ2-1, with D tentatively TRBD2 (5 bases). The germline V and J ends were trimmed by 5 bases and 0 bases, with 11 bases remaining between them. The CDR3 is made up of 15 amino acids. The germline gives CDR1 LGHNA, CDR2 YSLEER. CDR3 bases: TGCGCCAGCAGCTCGCAGCGGATCTCCTACAATGAGCAGTTCTTC. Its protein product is CASSSQRISYNEQFF.

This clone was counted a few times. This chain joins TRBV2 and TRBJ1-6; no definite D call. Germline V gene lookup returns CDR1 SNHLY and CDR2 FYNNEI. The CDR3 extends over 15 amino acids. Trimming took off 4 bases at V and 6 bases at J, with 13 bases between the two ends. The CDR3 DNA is TGTGCCAGCAGTGGAACGGTGAGCCGTAATTCACCCCTCCACTTT. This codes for CASSGTVSRNSPLHF.

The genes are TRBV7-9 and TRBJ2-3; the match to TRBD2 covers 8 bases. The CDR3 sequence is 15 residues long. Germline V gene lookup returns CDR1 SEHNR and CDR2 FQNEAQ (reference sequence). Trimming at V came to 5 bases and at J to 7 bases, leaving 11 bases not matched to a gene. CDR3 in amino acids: CASSPSGGAGNTQYF. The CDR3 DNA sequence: TGTGCCAGCAGCCCATCGGGGGGGGCAGGGAATACGCAGTATTTT.

CDR3 sequence reads: CASSLTGRELFF. Here the CDR3 DNA reads TGTGCCAGCAGCTTAACGGGCCGGGAGCTGTTTTTT. The V gene is TRBV7-3, the J gene TRBJ2-2; D gene unclear. CDR1 SGHTA and CDR2 FQGTGA come from the germline V gene. Trimming removed 0 bases at V and 9 bases at J, with 5 bases between. CDR3 length: 12 amino acids.

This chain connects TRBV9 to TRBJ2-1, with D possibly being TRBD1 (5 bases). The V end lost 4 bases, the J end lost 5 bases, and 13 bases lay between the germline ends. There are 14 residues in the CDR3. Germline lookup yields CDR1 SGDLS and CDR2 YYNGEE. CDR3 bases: TGTGCCAGCAGCTCCTATGGCAGGGACAATGAGCAGTTCTTC. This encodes CASSSYGRDNEQFF.

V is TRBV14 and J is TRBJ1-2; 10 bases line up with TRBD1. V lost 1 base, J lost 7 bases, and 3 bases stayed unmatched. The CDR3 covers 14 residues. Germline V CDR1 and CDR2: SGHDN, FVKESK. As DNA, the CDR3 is TGTGCCAGCAGCCAAGGGACAGGGGGAATTGGCTACACCTTC. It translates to CASSQGTGGIGYTF. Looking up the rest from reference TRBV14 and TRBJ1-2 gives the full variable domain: EAGVTQFPSHSVIEKGQTVTLRCDPISGHDNLYWYRRVMGKEIKFLLHFVKESKQDESGMPNNRFLAERTGGTYSTLKVQPAELEDSGVYFCASSQGTGGIGYTFGSGTRLTVV.